This record covers a single T cell receptor (beta chain). The antigen is undetermined. These data are taken from a study of cytomegalovirus exposure and HLA in healthy donors. Overall study results and limits: Rare TCR sequences predominated, though certain public TCRs were found in many donors. TRBV6-2, TRBV6-3 and other indistinguishable V segments were excluded.

From germline, CDR1 is SGDLS and CDR2 YYNGEE. The CDR3 sequence is 15 residues long. V dropped 3 bases and J dropped 2; count of bases not matched to a gene: 4. Primers included in the PCR were 60 Vbeta and 13 Jbeta primers. Produced via immunoSEQ multiplex PCR; TCRdb's table is partial and in-frame only. This table has 55,000 to 65,000 clones, 80% appearing once. Sequencing used PBMCs. The J gene is TRBJ2-5, the V gene TRBV9; TRBD1 matches 10 bases. The receptor was isolated from a male donor in good health and CMV-seronegative. This CDR3 reads CASSAWGQGQETQYF. The CDR3 DNA reads TGTGCCAGCAGCGCCTGGGGACAGGGGCAAGAGACCCAGTACTTC.